This T cell receptor beta chain was observed in a study of metastatic and nonmetastatic thyroid tumors. Looking at the study overall: It was across blood and tumor or nodule tissue from malignant and benign thyroid patients that repertoires were compared.

The germline V and J ends were trimmed by 6 bases and 6 bases, with 11 bases remaining between them. The CDR3 runs to 12 residues. Per the germline V gene, CDR1 is SEHNR and CDR2 is FQNEAQ (reference sequence). No treatment of any kind had been given to any patient before thyroid surgery. Original processing methods: Across clinicopathological groups, CDR3 differences served as the basis for building a distant-metastasis classifier for papillary thyroid cancer. Via MiXCR, TCRdb re-called the PCR reads. The authors' filters were not applied to this entry. The table shows some 11,000 clones, with more than 20% occurring only once. This clone came up a few times.

The TCR comes from a female donor with papillary thyroid cancer or a benign thyroid nodule (not recorded which). Some clones in this sample may be carry-over from other donors' samples. The J gene is TRBJ1-1, the V gene TRBV7-9, with D unclear. The sequenced sample consisted of adjacent normal tissue. CDR3 protein: CASSEAMAEAFF. CDR3 sequence (DNA): TGTGCCAGCAGTGAGGCCATGGCTGAAGCTTTCTTT.